This T cell receptor (beta chain) was obtained from a study of Graves' ophthalmopathy and Graves' hyperthyroidism. V was clipped by 6 bases and J by 8 bases, with 13 bases between them. The CDR3 is 12 residues long. At least ten counts were recorded for this clonotype. The study amplified TCR beta CDR3 regions using RNA transcripts. RT-PCR was first run with HTBI primers, then multiplex PCR in a second round. MiXCR was run by TCRdb on the multiplex PCR reads, yielding one entry per CDR3 protein. The sample consists of 400,000 to 450,000 distinct CDR3 sequences, approximately 21% of them appearing once.

The TCR originated in a woman younger than 35 with stable Graves' hyperthyroidism. The J gene is TRBJ1-2, the V gene TRBV12-3 or TRBV12-4, with D unresolved. The source material was peripheral blood. The CDR3 here is CASSNGGLGYTF. The CDR3 DNA follows: TGTGCCAGCAGCAACGGCGGGCTCGGCTACACCTTC.